The 6 T cell receptor beta chains presented below share a single source sample, sequenced in a study of CD8 T cells in ankylosing spondylitis. Overall study findings and caveats: There was a TCR beta motif, made of eight highly homologous variants, that appeared characteristic of ankylosing spondylitis blood.

TCRdb re-derived calls from the 5' RACE reads in MiXCR, one entry per CDR3 protein. The sample yields hundreds of thousands of distinct CDR3 sequences, approximately 12% seen once. These receptors' antigens are unknown. Material: blood, either unsorted or a sorted T cell fraction (not recorded which). The receptors originated from a male donor with ankylosing spondylitis.

The chain is built from TRBV20-1 and TRBJ2-7; the D gene is possibly TRBD1 (5 bases). This CDR3 has 13 amino acids. CDR1 and CDR2 from the germline V gene are DFQATT and SNEGSKA (reference sequence). The V gene lost 3 bases and the J gene lost 0 bases, with 9 bases spanning the gap. The CDR3 nucleotides read TGCAGTGCTAGGGGGCCAAGCTCCTACGAGCAGTACTTC. Translating gives CSARGPSSYEQYF.

Concerning this clonotype: A read error may produce the germline difference seen at one junction end. The chain has TRBV6-2 or TRBV6-3 and TRBJ1-2; D possibly corresponds to TRBD1 (5 bases). Germline V gene sequence: CDR1 MNHEY, CDR2 SVGEGT. The CDR3 consists of 13 residues. CDR3 DNA sequence: TGTGCCAGCAGTTACTCTCTCAGCGCGTGGGACCTCTTC. Protein sequence: CASSYSLSAWDLF.

This clonotype was detected many times. This chain links TRBV29-1 with TRBJ1-1; weak D call: TRBD1 (5 bases). In germline, CDR1 is SQVTM, CDR2 ANQGSEA. Trimming shortened V by 4 bases and J by 1 base, and 10 bases separated the two germline ends. CDR3 length: 13 amino acids. CDR3 loop: CSVVSGTNTEAFF. CDR3 in DNA: TGCAGCGTTGTATCAGGGACGAACACTGAAGCTTTCTTT.

This clonotype was picked up a small number of times. The V and J genes are TRBV13 and TRBJ2-2; possibly TRBD2 for D (5 bases). The CDR3 contains 17 residues. Looked up from germline, CDR1 is PRHDT and CDR2 is FYEKMQ (reference sequence). V lost 0 bases and J 4 bases, leaving 15 bases between the germline ends. The CDR3 region has the DNA TGTGCCAGCAGCTTAGGCGCCATGGCGGGTCTCACCGGGGAGCTGTTTTTT. It codes for CASSLGAMAGLTGELFF.

This clonotype was detected many times. The chain combines TRBV10-2 with TRBJ2-1, with 7 bases matching TRBD2. From germline, CDR1 is WSHSY and CDR2 SAAADI. This CDR3 contains 15 residues. Unmatched junction bases numbered 9, after V lost 1 base and J lost 9 bases. The CDR3 nucleotides are TGCGCCAGCAGTGAGTGGGACCCCCGCGGGGGTGAGCAGTTCTTC. Translating it yields CASSEWDPRGGEQFF.

The rearrangement joins TRBV18 to TRBJ2-7; TRBD2 agrees at 10 bases. The CDR3 runs to 16 residues. V gave up 3 bases and J gave up 6 bases; unmatched junction bases: 11. Germline CDR1 KGHSH, CDR2 LQKENI. The CDR3 DNA reads TGTGCCAGCTCACCGCGCAGACTAGCGGGCCTTTCCGAGCAGTACTTC. This gives the protein CASSPRRLAGLSEQYF. Using reference TRBV18 and TRBJ2-7 for the parts outside the CDR3, the full variable domain is NAGVMQNPRHLVRRRGQEARLRCSPMKGHSHVYWYRQLPEEGLKFMVYLQKENIIDESGMPKERFSAEFPKEGPSILRIQQVVRGDSAAYFCASSPRRLAGLSEQYFGPGTRLTVT.